This TCR beta chain comes out of a study of T cell responses to AZD1222 COVID-19 vaccine. General study points: When two AZD1222 doses had been given, Spike-specific TCR breadth and depth rose. The donors showed a predominance of white British ancestry and of females, with possible underestimation of clonal diversity. A reported finding is that nearly half of spike-specific TCRs target unmutated variant regions.

The table came from immunoSEQ multiplex PCR; TCRdb's copy has only in-frame clones and leaves some out. The sample has about 85,000 clones, 86% seen once. The germline V gene has CDR1 SQVTM and CDR2 ANQGSEA. The CDR3 runs 14 residues. The V end was cut by 7 bases, the J end by 3 bases, with 18 bases between. As concerns this clone: No antigen is known for it.

This rearrangement joins TRBV29-1 to TRBJ1-2; TRBD1 is a possible D gene (6 bases). The source was peripheral blood, collected on day 0 of AZD1222 vaccination. The clonotype originates from an adult in good health. CDR3 sequence reads: CSALGGAGDYGYTF. The CDR3 region has the DNA TGCAGCGCCCTCGGGGGGGCGGGTGACTATGGCTACACCTTC.